Reported below is one T cell receptor (beta chain). Its antigen is undetermined. Profiled with immunoSEQ multiplex PCR; TCRdb holds only in-frame clones, not every one. The sample has some 37,000 clones, roughly 88% seen once. This record comes from a study of STAT3 mutations in large granular lymphocyte leukemia. Overall study context: Among longitudinally sequenced T-LGLL patients, roughly half had canonical activating STAT3 mutations detected. Study observations and caveats: Samples missed the first appearance of the clone. Every T-LGLL patient had at least one immunodominant TCRbeta clonotype. In some patients, a small highly pathogenic clone possibly went undetected. Sampling intervals varied between patients and samples.

The sequencing sample was made of PBMCs. The sequence came from a human donor with T large granular lymphocyte leukemia. Some clones in this sample may be carry-over from other donors' samples.

CDR3 bases: TGCGCCAGCAGTGAGTCGCCGACAGGGCATATGCGCAATCAGCCCCAGCATTTT. The encoded protein is CASSESPTGHMRNQPQHF. The chain combines TRBV10-2 with TRBJ1-5; 7 nucleotides align to TRBD1. The CDR3 totals 18 residues. Trimming cost V 0 bases and J 2 bases; bases outside gene matches: 10. Looked up from germline, CDR1 is WSHSY and CDR2 is SAAADI.